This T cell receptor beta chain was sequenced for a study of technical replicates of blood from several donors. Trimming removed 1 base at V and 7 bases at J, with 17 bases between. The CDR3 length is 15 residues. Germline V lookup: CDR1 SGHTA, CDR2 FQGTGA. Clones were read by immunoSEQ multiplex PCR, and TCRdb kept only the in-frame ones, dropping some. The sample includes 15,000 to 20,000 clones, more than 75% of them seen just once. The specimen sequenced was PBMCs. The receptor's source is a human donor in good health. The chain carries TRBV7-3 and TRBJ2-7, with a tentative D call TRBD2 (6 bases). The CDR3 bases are TGTGCCAGCAGCTTAAAGGCTAGCGAAACCATGGAGCAGTACTTC. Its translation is CASSLKASETMEQYF.